The 19 T cell receptor beta chains in this list originate from one sample, sequenced in a study of blood T cell repertoires in COVID-19. The assay was immunoSEQ multiplex PCR, and TCRdb's table has in-frame clones only and misses some. Of 100,000 to 150,000 clones in the sample, about 85% were seen once. The sequencing input was peripheral blood. The receptors here all came from a woman of 80 years or more with acute or convalescent COVID-19.

The J gene is TRBJ1-2, the V gene TRBV6-5; 11 positions match TRBD1. V shed 5 bases, J shed 4 bases, and the junction held 3 bases outside the gene matches. The CDR3 consists of 14 residues. CDR1 is MNHEY, CDR2 SVGAGI, per germline. In nucleotides, the CDR3 is TGTGCCAGCAGTCCGGGACAGGGGGGCTATGGCTACACCTTC. Its translation is CASSPGQGGYGYTF.

The chain has TRBV5-4 and TRBJ2-3, with 10 bases aligning to TRBD2. The length of the CDR3 is 17 residues. J gave up 6 bases and V 2 bases, and 12 bases lay outside the gene matches. Germline CDR1 and CDR2: SGHNT and YYREEE (reference sequence). CDR3 sequence (DNA): TGTGCCAGCAGCTTAGTTTTGAGCGGGGGGGGGCTTGATACGCAGTATTTT. This gives the protein CASSLVLSGGGLDTQYF.

The chain combines TRBV5-1 with TRBJ1-2, with 10 bases that match TRBD1. The germline gives CDR1 SGHRS, CDR2 YFSETQ. The CDR3 is 14 residues long. J lost 4 bases, V lost 3 bases, and 3 bases had no gene match. The DNA of the CDR3 is TGCGCCAGCAGCTCGGGACAGGGGACCTATGGCTACACCTTC. As protein: CASSSGQGTYGYTF.

The chain uses TRBV3-1 (or the pseudogene TRBV3-2) and TRBJ1-3; 7 bases are a match to TRBD1. The CDR3 covers 15 residues. V dropped 6 bases and J dropped 0; count of bases not matched to a gene: 5. Germline V gene lookup returns CDR1 LGHDT and CDR2 YNNKEL (reference sequence). Here the CDR3 DNA reads TGTGCCAGCAGATTAGGGGGCGCCTCTGGAAACACCATATATTTT. This encodes CASRLGGASGNTIYF.

This chain joins TRBV19 and TRBJ1-3; D unclear. The ends were cut back, 2 bases at V and 0 bases at J, with 11 bases in the middle. This CDR3 is 16 amino acids long. Germline CDR1 reads LNHDA; CDR2 reads SQIVND (reference sequence). The DNA for the CDR3 is TGTGCCAGTAGTATATTCTTCCGACTCTCTGGAAACACCATATATTTT. This translates into CASSIFFRLSGNTIYF.

The V and J genes are TRBV15 and TRBJ1-2; D ambiguous. Trimming shortened V by 0 bases and J by 8 bases, and 10 bases separated the two germline ends. Germline assignment: CDR1 LNHNV and CDR2 YYDKDF (reference sequence). The CDR3 has 13 amino acids. The CDR3 sequence: CATSRERVRGYTF. Here the CDR3 DNA reads TGTGCCACCAGCAGAGAGCGGGTGCGCGGCTACACCTTC.

The gene calls are TRBV12-3 or TRBV12-4 and TRBJ1-1, with D maybe TRBD1 (5 bases). This CDR3 comprises 13 residues. Trimming left V 6 bases short and J 1 base short, with 9 bases between. CDR3 sequence (DNA): TGTGCCAGCAGGATACAGGAGAACACTGAAGCTTTCTTT. It codes for CASRIQENTEAFF.

The chain recombines TRBV9 with TRBJ2-2; TRBD1 agrees at 9 bases. J was trimmed by 7 bases and V by 0 bases; bases with no gene match: 4. Looked up from germline, CDR1 is SGDLS and CDR2 is YYNGEE. The CDR3 spans 15 residues. In nucleotides, the CDR3 is TGTGCCAGCAGCGTAGCGGGGACAGGGTACGGGGAGCTGTTTTTT. This codes for CASSVAGTGYGELFF.

The chain recombines TRBV19 with TRBJ2-3; D is perhaps TRBD2 (5 bases). Trimming removed 3 bases at V and 4 bases at J, with 8 bases between. CDR1 LNHDA and CDR2 SQIVND come from the germline V gene (reference sequence). The CDR3 loop spans 13 amino acids. CDR3 nucleotides: TGTGCCAGTAGTATTACGGGGTCAGATACGCAGTATTTT. It specifies CASSITGSDTQYF.

The chain joins TRBV5-1 to TRBJ1-5; D unclear. CDR1 and CDR2 from the germline V gene are SGHRS and YFSETQ. V lost 1 base, J lost 7 bases, and 9 bases lay in between. This CDR3 has 13 residues. The CDR3, as DNA: TGCGCCAGCAGCTTGTCAGCGGGCCAGCCCCAGCATTTT. Encoded protein: CASSLSAGQPQHF.

The chain is built from TRBV27 and TRBJ2-7; tentatively, D is TRBD1 (6 bases). Deletions cut 8 bases from V and 3 bases from J, with 14 bases between. The CDR3 is 13 residues long. Germline V lookup: CDR1 MNHEY, CDR2 SMNVEV (reference sequence). CDR3 sequence: CASRRTVDYEQYF. The CDR3 DNA reads as TGTGCCAGCCGGCGGACAGTCGACTACGAGCAGTACTTC.

The chain recombines TRBV28 with TRBJ2-2; D might be TRBD1 (6 bases). V lost 1 base and J 7 bases, leaving 13 bases between the germline ends. The CDR3 is 15 amino acids. Germline V gene sequence: CDR1 MDHEN, CDR2 SYDVKM. Written as DNA, the CDR3 is TGTGCCAGCAGTTTATACAGGGATTCGCTCGGGGAGCTGTTTTTT. Its protein is CASSLYRDSLGELFF.

The rearrangement uses TRBV6-5 and TRBJ1-6; the match to TRBD1 covers 7 bases. Germline lookup yields CDR1 MNHEY and CDR2 SVGAGI. Unmatched junction bases numbered 7, after V lost 11 bases and J lost 9 bases. This CDR3 contains 12 residues. The chain's CDR3 is CASNRGGSPLHF. CDR3 in DNA: TGTGCCTCTAACAGGGGCGGTTCACCCCTCCACTTT.

This chain joins TRBV19 and TRBJ1-1; D ambiguous. This CDR3 comprises 14 residues. V lost 4 bases to trimming and J lost 0 bases, with 9 bases between them. Germline assignment: CDR1 LNHDA and CDR2 SQIVND (reference sequence). CDR3 in amino acids: CASSTEGMNTEAFF. The CDR3 DNA reads as TGTGCCAGTAGTACCGAGGGCATGAACACTGAAGCTTTCTTT.

The sample holds one count of this clone. CDR3 protein: CASSSTGIGGYTF. The CDR3, as DNA: TGTGCCAGCAGTTCGACAGGGATTGGGGGCTACACCTTC. The rearrangement uses TRBV12-3 or TRBV12-4 and TRBJ1-2; 7 positions match TRBD1. After removal of 4 bases from V and 8 bases from J, the junction contained 7 bases not matched to a gene. The CDR3 consists of 13 residues.

The rearrangement links TRBV27 to TRBJ2-4; D is perhaps TRBD1 (5 bases). In germline, CDR1 is MNHEY, CDR2 SMNVEV (reference sequence). CDR3 length: 13 residues. Trimming left V 0 bases short and J 10 bases short, with 10 bases between. Here the CDR3 reads CASSLSAGWIQYF. The CDR3 bases are TGTGCCAGCAGTTTATCGGCAGGGTGGATTCAGTACTTC.

The V gene is TRBV6-5, the J gene TRBJ2-3; 9 bases are a match to TRBD2. Trimming took 6 bases from V and 2 from J; bases not matched to a gene: 3. Germline V gives CDR1 MNHEY, CDR2 SVGAGI. This CDR3 has 14 residues. The CDR3 region is CASRPGLATDTQYF. The CDR3 nucleotides are TGTGCCAGCAGGCCGGGACTAGCCACAGATACGCAGTATTTT.

The V gene is TRBV6-5, the J gene TRBJ2-5; possible D gene TRBD2, 5 bases. V shed 7 bases and J shed 4 bases, with 16 bases lying between them. The CDR3 is 14 residues long. Germline CDR1 is MNHEY and CDR2 is SVGAGI. The CDR3 nucleotides read TGTGCCAGCACCAATGTCGGGATACCAGAGACCCAGTACTTC. The encoded protein is CASTNVGIPETQYF.

The chain carries TRBV29-1 and TRBJ1-1, with D perhaps TRBD1 (6 bases). The germline V gene has CDR1 SQVTM and CDR2 ANQGSEA. This CDR3 spans 14 amino acids. Trimming took off 3 bases at V and 3 bases at J, with 14 bases between the two ends. CDR3 sequence (DNA): TGCAGCGTTGAGTTTCAAAGGGGGTACACTGAAGCTTTCTTT. It is translated as CSVEFQRGYTEAFF.